The 7 T cell receptor beta chains presented below share a single source sample, sequenced in a study of T cell responses to AZD1222 COVID-19 vaccine. Some clones are missing from TCRdb's copy, which holds only in-frame ones; the method was immunoSEQ multiplex PCR. This sample yields about 140,000 clones, of which more than 70% are seen a single time; 2.9% belongs to the top ten. The sample was peripheral blood, taken on day 0 of AZD1222 vaccination. These receptors were obtained from an adult in good health.

The chain carries TRBV9 and TRBJ1-5; D is ambiguous. Germline CDR1 SGDLS, CDR2 YYNGEE. With 3 bases removed from V and 8 bases from J, the gap between germline ends came to 12 bases. The length of the CDR3 is 13 residues. DNA for the CDR3: TGTGCCAGCAGCGCCGGTGAAGTGGAGCCCCAGCATTTT. As protein: CASSAGEVEPQHF.

The chain is built from TRBV6-2 or TRBV6-3 and TRBJ2-1; D is unclear. Looked up from germline, CDR1 is MNHEY and CDR2 is SVGEGT. The V and J ends lost 1 base and 10 bases respectively, with 11 bases between them. The CDR3 has 13 amino acids. This chain's CDR3 is CASSYFAAREQFF. Here the CDR3 DNA reads TGTGCCAGCAGTTACTTTGCGGCTAGGGAGCAGTTCTTC.

With respect to this clone: This specimen includes other DNA sequences encoding the same CDR3. V gene TRBV27 combines with J gene TRBJ1-5; D is possibly TRBD1 (6 bases). This CDR3 is built from 14 residues. Trimming cost V 3 bases and J 7 bases, with 13 bases left between them. Per the germline V gene, CDR1 is MNHEY and CDR2 is SMNVEV (reference sequence). CDR3 amino acids: CASSLGGAGQPQHF. CDR3 in DNA: TGTGCCAGCAGTTTGGGGGGGGCCGGGCAGCCCCAGCATTTT.

The chain has TRBV4-3 and TRBJ2-7; 13 bases fit TRBD2. CDR3 length: 16 residues. Trimming cost V 3 bases and J 6 bases; bases outside gene matches: 8. Germline V lookup: CDR1 LGHNA, CDR2 YSLEER. The chain's CDR3 is CASSQTRTSGSREQYF. For the CDR3, the DNA is TGCGCCAGCAGCCAGACACGGACTAGCGGGAGCCGCGAGCAGTACTTC.

The chain uses TRBV7-3 and TRBJ2-7; the D call may be TRBD1 or TRBD2 (5 bases each). V was cut by 3 bases and J by 3 bases, with 15 bases left in between. CDR3 size: 15 residues. CDR1 and CDR2 from the germline V gene are SGHTA and FQGTGA. CDR3 protein: CASSFDGATGYEQYF. CDR3 nucleotides: TGTGCCAGCAGCTTCGACGGGGCCACGGGCTACGAGCAGTACTTC.

This rearrangement joins TRBV4-3 to TRBJ2-1, with TRBD2 matching 10 bases. The CDR3 is 19 amino acids. V lost 0 bases and J lost 4; bases outside the gene matches: 12. Germline V gives CDR1 LGHNA, CDR2 YSLEER. The DNA of the CDR3 is TGCGCCAGCAGCCAAGATGGGGGTACCGGGACTAGCGAGTACAATGAGCAGTTCTTC. As protein: CASSQDGGTGTSEYNEQFF.

V usage is TRBV3-1 (or the pseudogene TRBV3-2) and J usage is TRBJ2-3, with a weak D call TRBD2 (5 bases). The germline V and J ends were trimmed by 0 bases and 0 bases, with 10 bases remaining between them. CDR1 and CDR2 (germline): LGHDT, YNNKEL (reference sequence). The CDR3 sequence is 16 residues long. CDR3 region: CASSQERGLSTDTQYF. As DNA, the CDR3 is TGTGCCAGCAGCCAAGAACGCGGGCTTAGCACAGATACGCAGTATTTT.